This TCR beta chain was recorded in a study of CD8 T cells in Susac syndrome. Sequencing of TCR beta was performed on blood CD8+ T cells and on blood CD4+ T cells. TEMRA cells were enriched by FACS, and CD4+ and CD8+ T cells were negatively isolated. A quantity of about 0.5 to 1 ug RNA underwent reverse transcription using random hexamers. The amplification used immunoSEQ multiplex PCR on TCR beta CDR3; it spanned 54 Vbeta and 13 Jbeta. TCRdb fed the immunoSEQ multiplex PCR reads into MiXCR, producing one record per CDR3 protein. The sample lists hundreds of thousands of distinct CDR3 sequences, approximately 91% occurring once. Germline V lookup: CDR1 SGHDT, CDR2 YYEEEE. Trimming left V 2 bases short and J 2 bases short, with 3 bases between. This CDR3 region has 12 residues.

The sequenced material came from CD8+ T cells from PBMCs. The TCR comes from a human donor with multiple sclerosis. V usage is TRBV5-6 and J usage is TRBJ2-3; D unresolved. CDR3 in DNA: TGTGCCAGCAGCTTAGACACAGATACGCAGTATTTT. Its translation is CASSLDTDTQYF. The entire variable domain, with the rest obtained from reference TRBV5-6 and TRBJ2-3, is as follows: DAGVTQSPTHLIKTRGQQVTLRCSPKSGHDTVSWYQQALGQGPQFIFQYYEEEERQRGNFPDRFSGHQFPNYSSELNVNALLLGDSALYLCASSLDTDTQYFGPGTRLTVL.